The 29 T cell receptor beta chains given below trace back to one sample, sequenced in a study of CD8 T cells in Susac syndrome. Reverse transcription of about 0.45 to 1 ug RNA was carried out with random hexamers. Via MiXCR, TCRdb re-called the immunoSEQ multiplex PCR reads, giving one row per CDR3 protein. The sample consists of approximately 65,000 distinct CDR3 sequences, more than 80% of them appearing once. The specimen sequenced was CD8+ T cells from PBMCs. These receptors originate from a human donor in good health.

This clonotype was counted a few times. The chain couples TRBV14 to TRBJ2-7; D is unclear. V was trimmed by 4 bases and J by 0 bases, leaving 4 bases between them. CDR1 is SGHDN and CDR2 is FVKESK in the germline V gene. CDR3 size: 12 residues. The CDR3 loop reads CASSPYSYEQYF. CDR3 DNA sequence: TGTGCCAGCAGCCCCTACTCCTACGAGCAGTACTTC.

The chain combines TRBV4-1 with TRBJ2-5; D may be TRBD1 (5 bases). V dropped 4 bases and J dropped 6 bases, with 12 bases sitting between them. CDR3 length equals 13 residues. CDR1 and CDR2 (germline): MGHRA, YSYEKL. CDR3 in DNA: TGCGCCAGCAGCCTCTGGACACGAAAGACCCAGTACTTC. This translates into CASSLWTRKTQYF.

The J gene is TRBJ1-5, the V gene TRBV4-1; no clear D. V lost 4 bases and J lost 6, with 13 bases in between. This CDR3 is built from 14 residues. Germline CDR1 and CDR2: MGHRA and YSYEKL. CDR3 residues: CASSPEVRAQPQHF. CDR3 bases: TGCGCCAGCAGCCCAGAGGTCCGAGCTCAGCCCCAGCATTTT.

This rearrangement joins TRBV4-1 to TRBJ2-7; 11 bases agree with TRBD1. The CDR3 runs 15 residues. Germline CDR1 is MGHRA and CDR2 is YSYEKL. J lost 4 bases, V lost 4 bases, and 6 bases had no gene match. CDR3: CASSPRDRGTYEQYF. The CDR3 DNA reads as TGCGCCAGCAGCCCTCGGGACAGGGGGACTTACGAGCAGTACTTC.

This clonotype was detected only a few times. V is TRBV7-2 and J is TRBJ2-7; D might be TRBD1 (6 bases). The CDR3 spans 17 residues. V dropped 5 bases and J dropped 2 bases, with 22 bases sitting between them. Germline V gene lookup returns CDR1 SGHTA and CDR2 FQGNSA. The CDR3 DNA sequence: TGTGCCAGCAGCCCCCCACCTGGACAGCGTCTCCCCTACGAGCAGTACTTC. As protein: CASSPPPGQRLPYEQYF.

This chain links TRBV6-1 with TRBJ1-5; D is unresolved. From germline, CDR1 is MNHNS and CDR2 SASEGT. The CDR3 consists of 14 residues. Between the trimmed V and J ends, which lost 3 bases and 3 bases, there was a span of 9 bases. The CDR3 spells CASSDHGFNQPQHF. The DNA of the CDR3 is TGTGCCAGCAGTGATCACGGATTCAATCAGCCCCAGCATTTT.

J is TRBJ2-1 and V is TRBV2, with 12 bases identical to TRBD2. Per the germline V gene, CDR1 is SNHLY and CDR2 is FYNNEI. CDR3 length equals 17 residues. V gave up 6 bases and J gave up 4 bases; unmatched junction bases: 10. This chain's CDR3 is CASRGGLAGPRYNEQFF. The CDR3 DNA reads as TGTGCCAGCAGGGGAGGACTAGCGGGGCCTCGTTACAATGAGCAGTTCTTC.

V gene TRBV5-4 combines with J gene TRBJ2-3; no clear D. The length of the CDR3 is 12 residues. V was cut by 4 bases and J by 4 bases, with 7 bases left in between. Germline V gene lookup returns CDR1 SGHNT and CDR2 YYREEE (reference sequence). The CDR3: CASSPRPDTQYF. The CDR3 nucleotides read TGTGCCAGCAGCCCCCGACCAGATACGCAGTATTTT. Full variable domain (outside the CDR3, taken from reference TRBV5-4 and TRBJ2-3): ETGVTQSPTHLIKTRGQQVTLRCSSQSGHNTVSWYQQALGQGPQFIFQYYREEENGRGNFPPRFSGLQFPNYSSELNVNALELDDSALYLCASSPRPDTQYFGPGTRLTVL.

V gene TRBV29-1 combines with J gene TRBJ2-7, with 8 bases aligning to TRBD2. Germline CDR1 reads SQVTM; CDR2 reads ANQGSEA. CDR3 length: 16 residues. Unmatched junction bases numbered 14, after V lost 4 bases and J lost 3 bases. This chain's CDR3 is CSVVGVAGLLVYEQYF. CDR3 DNA sequence: TGCAGCGTTGTTGGGGTAGCGGGGCTCTTGGTCTACGAGCAGTACTTC.

CDR3 amino acids: CATSSSQRTGELFF. The DNA for the CDR3 is TGTGCCACCAGCAGCAGTCAGAGAACCGGGGAGCTGTTTTTT. The chain carries TRBV15 and TRBJ2-2; unclear D gene. Germline V gene data show CDR1 as LNHNV and CDR2 as YYDKDF (reference sequence). V lost 3 bases, J lost 5 bases, and 10 bases lay in between. The CDR3 contains 14 residues.

In this sample, this clonotype turned up a few times. The V and J genes are TRBV28 and TRBJ2-7; 7 nucleotides match TRBD1. This CDR3 region has 15 residues. CDR1 MDHEN and CDR2 SYDVKM come from the germline V gene. With 5 bases clipped from V and 5 bases from J, the junction kept 12 bases outside the gene matches. CDR3: CASSPDREPPNEQYF. CDR3 coding DNA: TGTGCCAGCAGTCCAGACAGGGAACCTCCTAACGAGCAGTACTTC.

The chain carries TRBV7-2 and TRBJ2-7; D is perhaps TRBD2 (6 bases). Trimming removed 1 base at V and 6 bases at J, with 13 bases between. CDR3 length equals 14 residues. CDR1 is SGHTA and CDR2 is FQGNSA in the germline V gene. The CDR3 bases are TGTGCCAGCAGCTTAGTTGGACTAACAGGCGAGCAGTACTTC. It is translated as CASSLVGLTGEQYF. The variable domain in full, with the rest retrieved from reference TRBV7-2 and TRBJ2-7, is GAGVSQSPSNKVTEKGKDVELRCDPISGHTALYWYRQSLGQGLEFLIYFQGNSAPDKSGLPSDRFSAERTGGSVSTLTIQRTQQEDSAVYLCASSLVGLTGEQYFGPGTRLTVT.

The chain is built from TRBV11-2 and TRBJ2-5; D not certain. V lost 1 base and J lost 4, with 16 bases in between. Germline-derived CDR1 and CDR2 are SGHAT and FQNNGV. The CDR3 sequence is 16 residues long. The CDR3 spells CASSLVGYLGSETQYF. CDR3 DNA: TGTGCCAGCAGCTTAGTGGGTTATCTAGGGTCAGAGACCCAGTACTTC.

V and J are TRBV24-1 and TRBJ2-1; 7 bases map to TRBD1. The germline CDR1 and CDR2 sequences are KGHDR and SFDVKD. J was trimmed by 4 bases and V by 3 bases; bases with no gene match: 11. The CDR3 is made up of 17 amino acids. The CDR3 loop is CATSDRRDSNHYNEQFF. The CDR3 bases are TGTGCCACCAGTGATCGCCGGGACAGCAATCATTACAATGAGCAGTTCTTC.

The chain carries TRBV24-1 and TRBJ2-5, with a weak D call TRBD1 (6 bases). V was cut by 3 bases and J by 4 bases, with 11 bases left in between. In germline, CDR1 is KGHDR, CDR2 SFDVKD. CDR3 length: 14 residues. In DNA, the CDR3 is TGTGCCACCAGTGATCCAGGGGCGGGAGAGACCCAGTACTTC. This sequence encodes CATSDPGAGETQYF.

The rearrangement links TRBV6-1 to TRBJ1-6; no reliable D call. Germline CDR1 MNHNS, CDR2 SASEGT. This CDR3 is 16 amino acids long. Trimming shortened V by 2 bases and J by 0 bases, and 8 bases separated the two germline ends. CDR3 in DNA: TGTGCCAGCAGTGAACTGGCCCGCTCCTATAATTCACCCCTCCACTTT. Translation: CASSELARSYNSPLHF.

This clonotype was observed once. This sequence joins TRBV19 and TRBJ1-1; 12 bases align to TRBD1. CDR1 and CDR2 (germline): LNHDA, SQIVND (reference sequence). This CDR3 has 16 residues. With 6 bases clipped from V and 4 bases from J, the junction kept 9 bases outside the gene matches. The CDR3 loop is CASRHRDRGLFTEAFF. The CDR3 DNA sequence: TGTGCCAGTAGGCACCGGGACAGGGGGCTTTTCACTGAAGCTTTCTTT.

The chain has TRBV19 and TRBJ1-1; D is perhaps TRBD1 (6 bases). The V gene lost 6 bases and the J gene lost 0 bases, with 14 bases spanning the gap. CDR3 length equals 15 residues. Germline V gene lookup returns CDR1 LNHDA and CDR2 SQIVND (reference sequence). In DNA, the CDR3 is TGTGCCAGTAGACTCCGGACAGACATGAACACTGAAGCTTTCTTT. Its protein is CASRLRTDMNTEAFF.

The chain carries TRBV20-1 and TRBJ2-7, with D perhaps matching TRBD1 (6 bases). The CDR3 loop spans 13 amino acids. With 1 base removed from V and 2 bases from J, the gap between germline ends came to 9 bases. CDR1 DFQATT and CDR2 SNEGSKA come from the germline V gene (reference sequence). The CDR3 loop reads CSARVQGTYEQYF. The CDR3 DNA follows: TGCAGTGCTAGAGTCCAGGGGACCTACGAGCAGTACTTC.

The J gene is TRBJ1-2, the V gene TRBV7-9, with TRBD1 matching 7 bases. The CDR3 consists of 14 residues. In germline, CDR1 is SEHNR, CDR2 FQNEAQ (reference sequence). Germline trimming cut 2 bases from V and 6 bases from J; bases unmatched to any gene: 6. The CDR3: CASSLPGGVHGYTF. In DNA form, the CDR3 reads TGTGCCAGCAGCTTACCAGGGGGTGTTCATGGCTACACCTTC.

This clonotype occurred once. The chain carries TRBV11-2 and TRBJ2-5; no definite D call. Trimming removed 1 base from V and 7 bases from J, with 4 bases in between. Per the germline V gene, CDR1 is SGHAT and CDR2 is FQNNGV. The CDR3 covers 11 residues. For the CDR3, the DNA is TGTGCCAGCAGCTTAGTGAGGACCCAGTACTTC. Translating it yields CASSLVRTQYF. The full variable domain, in which reference TRBV11-2 and TRBJ2-5 provide the parts outside the CDR3, is EAGVAQSPRYKIIEKRQSVAFWCNPISGHATLYWYQQILGQGPKLLIQFQNNGVVDDSQLPKDRFSAERLKGVDSTLKIQPAKLEDSAVYLCASSLVRTQYFGPGTRLLVL.

This clonotype was seen only a few times. The chain is built from TRBV27 and TRBJ2-7; D is unresolved. V shed 3 bases and J shed 2 bases, with 11 bases lying between them. This CDR3 region has 14 residues. CDR1 is MNHEY, CDR2 SMNVEV, per germline (reference sequence). The CDR3 DNA reads TGTGCCAGCAGTTTGACGACCGCAACCTACGAGCAGTACTTC. Translated: CASSLTTATYEQYF.

V is TRBV9 and J is TRBJ2-2; possibly TRBD1 for D (6 bases). Trimming stripped 2 bases from V and 3 bases from J, with 8 bases between. The CDR3 has 14 amino acids. Germline V lookup: CDR1 SGDLS, CDR2 YYNGEE. Here the CDR3 reads CASSVQGYTGELFF. The CDR3 DNA sequence: TGTGCCAGCAGCGTCCAGGGGTACACCGGGGAGCTGTTTTTT.

The chain employs TRBV27 and TRBJ2-7; possible D gene TRBD1, 6 bases. The germline V gene has CDR1 MNHEY and CDR2 SMNVEV (reference sequence). Deletions cut 0 bases from V and 6 bases from J, with 15 bases between. The CDR3 consists of 15 residues. CDR3 protein: CASSLSPQGAAEQYF. CDR3 DNA: TGTGCCAGCAGTTTATCGCCACAGGGCGCGGCCGAGCAGTACTTC.

This clonotype was detected only a few times. J is TRBJ2-7 and V is TRBV7-9; maybe TRBD2 (7 bases). The ends were cut back, 3 bases at V and 0 bases at J, with 9 bases in the middle. The germline gives CDR1 SEHNR, CDR2 FQNEAQ (reference sequence). This CDR3 is 14 amino acids long. CDR3: CASSLGGGSYEQYF. CDR3 coding DNA: TGTGCCAGCAGCTTGGGAGGGGGCTCCTACGAGCAGTACTTC.

The V and J genes are TRBV15 and TRBJ1-5; no definite D call. The CDR3 runs to 16 residues. Germline V gene sequence: CDR1 LNHNV, CDR2 YYDKDF (reference sequence). Trimming cost V 5 bases and J 0 bases, with 14 bases left between them. Written as DNA, the CDR3 is TGTGCCACCAGCGCTCGCTCTCGGGCTAGCAATCAGCCCCAGCATTTT. Its translation: CATSARSRASNQPQHF.

This clonotype has just one count. The genes are TRBV11-2 and TRBJ2-7; 8 positions match TRBD2. This CDR3 region has 15 residues. The V gene end was trimmed by 5 bases and the J gene end by 5 bases; junction bases not matched to a gene: 11. CDR1 and CDR2 from the germline V gene are SGHAT and FQNNGV. CDR3 protein: CASSPSSGGSDEQYF. In DNA, the CDR3 is TGTGCCAGCAGCCCAAGCAGCGGGGGATCCGACGAGCAGTACTTC.

The rearrangement joins TRBV6-5 to TRBJ1-6; D is possibly TRBD1 (6 bases). Trimming shortened V by 2 bases and J by 18 bases, and 23 bases separated the two germline ends. Germline-derived CDR1 and CDR2 are MNHEY and SVGAGI. The CDR3 length is 15 residues. The DNA of the CDR3 is TGTGCCAGCAGTTACCAGGCAGGGGCAGCGGTAGCAACCCACTTT. It codes for CASSYQAGAAVATHF.

V and J are TRBV19 and TRBJ1-1; unclear D gene. The CDR3 runs 15 residues. Germline lookup yields CDR1 LNHDA and CDR2 SQIVND (reference sequence). Trimming took 3 bases from V and 6 from J, leaving 17 bases between them. The chain's CDR3 is CASSIDTELTAEAFF. In nucleotides, the CDR3 is TGTGCCAGTAGTATTGATACTGAATTGACCGCTGAAGCTTTCTTT. Combining the CDR3 with reference TRBV19 and TRBJ1-1 gives the whole variable domain DGGITQSPKYLFRKEGQNVTLSCEQNLNHDAMYWYRQDPGQGLRLIYYSQIVNDFQKGDIAEGYSVSREKKESFPLTVTSAQKNPTAFYLCASSIDTELTAEAFFGQGTRLTVV.